This TCR beta chain appears in the sequencing data of a study of identical twins. TCRdb re-called the 5' RACE reads with MiXCR, one entry per CDR3 protein. The sample records 1.5 million or so distinct CDR3 sequences, 32% being singletons. Points from the study as a whole: Out-of-frame alpha sequences shared between twins exhibited an excess of low generation probability. Diverse VJ usage suggested most zero-insertion clonotypes were not invariant T cells.

As concerns this clonotype: Its target is unknown.

With V trimmed by 5 bases and J by 11 bases, 14 bases remained unmatched. The CDR3 runs to 14 residues. Germline V lookup: CDR1 DFQATT, CDR2 SNEGSKA (reference sequence). The chain has TRBV20-1 and TRBJ2-5; TRBD2 matches 10 bases. The clonotype was recovered from a newborn girl in good health. The specimen sequenced was cord blood. This chain's CDR3 is CSALLAGASGEQYF. The CDR3 DNA reads as TGCAGTGCTCTTCTAGCGGGAGCTTCAGGGGAGCAGTACTTC.